A single sample is the source of the 13 T cell receptor beta chains below, sequenced in a study of T cell responses to AZD1222 COVID-19 vaccine. The data were produced by immunoSEQ multiplex PCR, yet TCRdb's version contains in-frame clones alone and is incomplete. The sample carries around 140,000 clones, 85% to 95% recorded once. The source material was peripheral blood, sampled 28 days after the second AZD1222 dose. These receptors were taken from an adult who received the AZD1222 COVID-19 vaccine.

The chain recombines TRBV19 with TRBJ1-2, with D tentatively TRBD1 (6 bases). The CDR3 spans 17 residues. The V and J ends lost 4 bases and 4 bases respectively, with 22 bases between them. From germline, CDR1 is LNHDA and CDR2 SQIVND (reference sequence). The CDR3, as DNA: TGTGCCAGTAGTACTATGGGGGGGCCCATGGTCGGCTATGGCTACACCTTC. Translating gives CASSTMGGPMVGYGYTF.

CDR3 sequence: CASSQDQKGEAPQHF. The CDR3 DNA is TGTGCCAGCAGCCAAGATCAAAAGGGGGAGGCGCCCCAGCATTTT. The V and J genes are TRBV4-2 and TRBJ1-5, with a weak D call TRBD1 (6 bases). Between the trimmed V and J ends, which lost 0 bases and 9 bases, there was a span of 15 bases. CDR1 is LGHNA and CDR2 is YNFKEQ in the germline V gene. The CDR3 loop spans 15 amino acids.

The chain employs TRBV9 and TRBJ2-7, with a tentative D call TRBD1 (6 bases). Germline CDR1 SGDLS, CDR2 YYNGEE. The CDR3 sequence is 14 residues long. Between the trimmed V and J ends, which lost 0 bases and 5 bases, there was a span of 12 bases. CDR3 in amino acids: CASSVGQAKDEQYF. In DNA, the CDR3 is TGTGCCAGCAGCGTAGGACAGGCAAAGGACGAGCAGTACTTC.

This sequence joins TRBV29-1 and TRBJ2-2; TRBD2 aligns across 8 bases. Germline V gene sequence: CDR1 SQVTM, CDR2 ANQGSEA. CDR3 size: 13 residues. CDR3 sequence (DNA): TGCAGTGAAAGCGGGAGTGACACCGGGGAGCTGTTTTTT. Encoded protein: CSESGSDTGELFF.

The genes are TRBV5-4 and TRBJ2-2, with D tentatively TRBD2 (5 bases). Germline CDR1 is SGHNT and CDR2 is YYREEE (reference sequence). The CDR3 covers 16 residues. The germline V and J ends were trimmed by 0 bases and 6 bases, with 15 bases remaining between them. The CDR3 sequence: CASSLVGDSRAGELFF. CDR3 coding DNA: TGTGCCAGCAGCTTGGTCGGGGATTCAAGGGCCGGGGAGCTGTTTTTT.

The chain links TRBV7-9 to TRBJ2-7; no clear D. The CDR3 is 14 amino acids. CDR1 is SEHNR, CDR2 FQNEAQ, per germline (reference sequence). The V gene lost 5 bases and the J gene lost 0 bases, with 11 bases spanning the gap. The CDR3 DNA is TGTGCCAGCAGCCGGACCGTGAGCTCCTACGAGCAGTACTTC. It is translated as CASSRTVSSYEQYF.

The gene calls are TRBV5-6 and TRBJ1-2; a weak D match, TRBD1 (6 bases). V dropped 4 bases and J dropped 0 bases, with 16 bases sitting between them. Germline lookup yields CDR1 SGHDT and CDR2 YYEEEE. There are 16 residues in the CDR3. The CDR3 DNA sequence: TGTGCCAGCAGCCCACAGGGATATGGAGCTAACTATGGCTACACCTTC. As protein: CASSPQGYGANYGYTF.

The chain has TRBV7-6 and TRBJ2-1, with 14 bases matching TRBD2. Germline CDR1 is SGHVS and CDR2 is FNYEAQ. CDR3 length: 17 amino acids. V lost 3 bases and J lost 6; bases outside the gene matches: 7. CDR3 sequence: CASSLGLAGVRGNEQFF. CDR3 sequence (DNA): TGTGCCAGCAGCTTGGGACTAGCGGGAGTCAGGGGCAATGAGCAGTTCTTC.

The V call is TRBV6-5, the J call TRBJ1-2, with 11 bases lining up with TRBD1. CDR3 size: 13 residues. Unmatched junction bases numbered 4, after V lost 7 bases and J lost 6 bases. CDR1 and CDR2 from the germline V gene are MNHEY and SVGAGI. The CDR3, as DNA: TGTGCCAGCACCCAGGGACAGGGGGATGGCTACACCTTC. Its translation is CASTQGQGDGYTF.

V is TRBV6-5 and J is TRBJ1-1, with 9 bases aligning to TRBD1. This CDR3 spans 14 amino acids. Trimming cost V 6 bases and J 4 bases; bases outside gene matches: 6. Germline V gene data show CDR1 as MNHEY and CDR2 as SVGAGI. The CDR3 loop is CASSSDRGGTEAFF. Here the CDR3 DNA reads TGTGCCAGCAGCTCGGACAGGGGCGGCACTGAAGCTTTCTTT.

The rearrangement uses TRBV9 and TRBJ1-3; a weak D match, TRBD1 (5 bases). Germline V gives CDR1 SGDLS, CDR2 YYNGEE. With 4 bases removed from V and 4 bases from J, the gap between germline ends came to 21 bases. The CDR3 spans 17 residues. The CDR3: CASSSGTVRGDGNTIYF. The DNA for the CDR3 is TGTGCCAGCAGCTCGGGGACGGTGAGGGGTGACGGAAACACCATATATTTT.

The chain joins TRBV7-9 to TRBJ1-2; the D gene is possibly TRBD1 (5 bases). The CDR3 extends over 13 amino acids. Germline CDR1 SEHNR, CDR2 FQNEAQ (reference sequence). Trimming removed 5 bases from V and 8 bases from J, with 15 bases in between. Written as DNA, the CDR3 is TGTGCCAGCAGCCCCCGGGACCCACTAGGCTACACCTTC. Amino acid sequence: CASSPRDPLGYTF.

Only one count was recorded for this clone. This chain uses TRBV7-3 with TRBJ2-1, with 11 positions matching TRBD2. The J segment lost 3 bases and the V segment lost 4 bases, leaving 2 bases of the junction unmatched. This CDR3 has 15 residues. Germline loops: CDR1 SGHTA, CDR2 FQGTGA. CDR3 in DNA: TGTGCCAGCAGCTCCGGGACTAGCGGCTACAATGAGCAGTTCTTC. Protein sequence: CASSSGTSGYNEQFF.